The present entry profiles one T cell receptor (beta chain) with its context. The data are from a study of blood T cell repertoires in COVID-19. About the study: Nucleic acid was either cDNA or gDNA, and it came from T cells, B-cell-depleted T cells, or PBMCs.

Authors' processing steps: Scientists estimated how many nucleated cells there were by amplifying reference gene primers. Clones were sequenced by immunoSEQ multiplex PCR, and TCRdb holds only the in-frame ones, with some missing. For V, J and clone size, that table is used; D and trimming come from the DNA. The sample lists about 250,000 clones; approximately 82% were seen once. Residents of about two dozen US areas, aged about 18 to 89 years, made up the participants. Before they entered the study, exposed participants had met a COVID-19 case within 2 weeks. The CDR3 has 13 amino acids. The ends were cut back, 2 bases at V and 4 bases at J, with 9 bases in the middle. Germline V gene sequence: CDR1 SEHNR, CDR2 FQNEAQ (reference sequence).

This chain uses TRBV7-9 with TRBJ2-7; weak D call: TRBD2 (5 bases). The receptor's source is a man between 40 and 49 years old who had been exposed to COVID-19. The sequenced sample consisted of PBMCs or T cells enriched from blood (not recorded which). This CDR3 reads CASSLNPGYEQYF. The CDR3 DNA reads as TGTGCCAGCAGCTTAAACCCGGGGTACGAGCAGTACTTC.